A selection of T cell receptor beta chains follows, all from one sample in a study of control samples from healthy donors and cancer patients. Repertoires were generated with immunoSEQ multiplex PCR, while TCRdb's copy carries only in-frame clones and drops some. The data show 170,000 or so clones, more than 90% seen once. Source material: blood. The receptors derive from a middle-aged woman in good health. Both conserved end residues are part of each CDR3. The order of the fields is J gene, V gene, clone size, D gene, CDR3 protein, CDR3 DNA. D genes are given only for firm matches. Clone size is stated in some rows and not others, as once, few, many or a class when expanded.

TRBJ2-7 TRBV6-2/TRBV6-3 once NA CASSHQGSPRASYEQYF TGTGCCAGCAGCCATCAGGGATCCCCCAGGGCCTCCTACGAGCAGTACTTC
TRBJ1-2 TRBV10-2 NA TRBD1 CASSFSQGADGYTF TGCGCCAGCAGCTTCTCACAGGGGGCCGATGGCTACACCTTC
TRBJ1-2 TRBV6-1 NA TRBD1 CASSEWGRGPSGYTF TGTGCCAGCAGTGAATGGGGCAGGGGGCCGAGCGGCTACACCTTC
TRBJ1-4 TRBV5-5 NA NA CASSGTLPTTNEKLFF TGTGCCAGCAGCGGGACCCTCCCCACAACTAATGAAAAACTGTTTTTT
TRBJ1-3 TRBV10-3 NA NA CAIGGAAGSGNTIYF TGTGCCATCGGAGGGGCGGCGGGCTCTGGAAACACCATATATTTT
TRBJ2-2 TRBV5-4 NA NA CASSASTRQQRNTGELFF TGTGCCAGCAGCGCTTCAACGAGGCAGCAAAGGAACACCGGGGAGCTGTTTTTT
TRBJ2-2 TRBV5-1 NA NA CASHGGTGTGELFF TGCGCCAGCCACGGGGGTACGGGCACCGGGGAGCTGTTTTTT
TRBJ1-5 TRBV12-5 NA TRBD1 CASGTGTDNQPQHF TGTGCTAGTGGTACCGGGACAGACAATCAGCCCCAGCATTTT
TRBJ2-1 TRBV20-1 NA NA CSASVGGNEQFF TGCAGTGCTAGTGTAGGGGGGAATGAGCAGTTCTTC
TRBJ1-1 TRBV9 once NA CASSVVQGAFF TGTGCCAGCAGCGTAGTCCAGGGAGCTTTCTTT
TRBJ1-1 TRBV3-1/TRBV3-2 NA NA CASSQDGGPMNTEAFF TGTGCCAGCAGCCAAGATGGGGGACCTATGAACACTGAAGCTTTCTTT
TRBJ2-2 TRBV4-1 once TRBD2 CASSQGSGGAYGELFF TGCGCCAGCAGCCAAGGATCCGGGGGGGCCTACGGGGAGCTGTTTTTT
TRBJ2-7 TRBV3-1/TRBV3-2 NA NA CASSQTSSSYEQYF TGTGCCAGCAGCCAAACTAGCTCGTCCTACGAGCAGTACTTC
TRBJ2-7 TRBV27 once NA CASSLSNLLGHTYF TGTGCCAGCAGTTTATCTAACCTCCTAGGACATACATACTTC
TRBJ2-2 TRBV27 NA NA CASSFRPSANTGELFF TGTGCCAGCAGTTTTCGACCTAGCGCGAACACCGGGGAGCTGTTTTTT
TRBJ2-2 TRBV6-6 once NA CASSYNTGELFF TGTGCCAGCAGTTACAACACCGGGGAGCTGTTTTTT
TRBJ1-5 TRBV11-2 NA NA CASSLSGGSNQPQHF TGTGCCAGCAGTCTGTCGGGAGGAAGCAATCAGCCCCAGCATTTT
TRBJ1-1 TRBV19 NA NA CASSTRLSFAHTEAFF TGTGCCAGTAGTACCCGTTTAAGTTTTGCGCACACTGAAGCTTTCTTT
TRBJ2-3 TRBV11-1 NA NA CASSLNGGEDTQYF TGTGCCAGCAGCTTAAACGGGGGCGAAGATACGCAGTATTTT
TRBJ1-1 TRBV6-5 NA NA CASRHQSNTEAFF TGTGCCAGCAGGCACCAGTCGAACACTGAAGCTTTCTTT
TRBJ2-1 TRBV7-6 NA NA CASSPSPGYNEQFF TGTGCCAGCAGTCCAAGCCCGGGATACAATGAGCAGTTCTTC